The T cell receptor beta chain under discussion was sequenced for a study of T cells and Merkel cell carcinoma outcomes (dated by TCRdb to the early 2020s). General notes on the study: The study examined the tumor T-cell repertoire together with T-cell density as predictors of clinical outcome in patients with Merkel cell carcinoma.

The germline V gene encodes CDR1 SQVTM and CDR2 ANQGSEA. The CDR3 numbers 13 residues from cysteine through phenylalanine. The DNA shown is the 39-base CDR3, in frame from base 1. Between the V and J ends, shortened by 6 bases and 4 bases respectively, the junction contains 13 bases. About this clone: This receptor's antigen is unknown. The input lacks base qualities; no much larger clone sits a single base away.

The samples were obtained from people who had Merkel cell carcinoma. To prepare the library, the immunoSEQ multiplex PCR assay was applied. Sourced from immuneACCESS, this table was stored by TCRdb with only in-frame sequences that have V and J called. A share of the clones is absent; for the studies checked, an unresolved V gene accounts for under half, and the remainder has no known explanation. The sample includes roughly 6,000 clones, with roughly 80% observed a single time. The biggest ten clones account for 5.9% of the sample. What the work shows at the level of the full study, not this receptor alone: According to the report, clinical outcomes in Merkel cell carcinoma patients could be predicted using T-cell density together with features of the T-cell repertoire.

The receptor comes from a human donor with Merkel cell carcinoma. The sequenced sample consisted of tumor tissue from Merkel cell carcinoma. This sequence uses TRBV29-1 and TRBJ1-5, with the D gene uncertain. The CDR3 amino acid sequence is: CSVRNRNNQPQHF. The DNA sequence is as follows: TGCAGCGTCAGAAACAGAAATAATCAGCCCCAGCATTTT.